This TCR beta chain was documented in a study of T cells in Graves' hyperthyroidism and ophthalmopathy. Study information: Blood from the periphery was taken at initial diagnosis, before any treatment.

Study-level results: Most clonotypes expanded in the thyroid (above 0.001) were also present in blood. Through a model of 13 V-J features, ophthalmopathy was separated from stable hyperthyroidism.

Many counts were recorded for this clonotype. Its antigen remains unknown. This CDR3 is built from 18 residues. V was trimmed by 5 bases and J by 7 bases, leaving 27 bases between them. Per germline, CDR1 SGHAT and CDR2 FQNNGV. Recently diagnosed hyperthyroidism of less than 2 months' duration affected patients aged 18 to 65. RNA transcripts gave rise to amplified TCR beta CDR3 regions. The HTBI set primed first-round TCR CDR3 RT-PCR. TCRdb analysed the multiplex PCR reads with MiXCR anew, one entry per CDR3 protein. The profile shows 300,000 to 400,000 distinct CDR3 sequences, roughly an eighth of them singletons.

The sequencing input was blood. This sequence joins TRBV11-2 and TRBJ2-1, with a possible D match to TRBD2 (7 bases). This clonotype was obtained from a woman in her late teens or twenties with Graves' hyperthyroidism. The CDR3 reads CASSPGNWRGGLGNEQFF. CDR3 in DNA: TGTGCCAGCAGCCCCGGGAATTGGCGCGGGGGCCTTGGGAATGAGCAGTTCTTC. Complete variable domain (other parts from reference TRBV11-2 and TRBJ2-1): EAGVAQSPRYKIIEKRQSVAFWCNPISGHATLYWYQQILGQGPKLLIQFQNNGVVDDSQLPKDRFSAERLKGVDSTLKIQPAKLEDSAVYLCASSPGNWRGGLGNEQFFGPGTRLTVL.